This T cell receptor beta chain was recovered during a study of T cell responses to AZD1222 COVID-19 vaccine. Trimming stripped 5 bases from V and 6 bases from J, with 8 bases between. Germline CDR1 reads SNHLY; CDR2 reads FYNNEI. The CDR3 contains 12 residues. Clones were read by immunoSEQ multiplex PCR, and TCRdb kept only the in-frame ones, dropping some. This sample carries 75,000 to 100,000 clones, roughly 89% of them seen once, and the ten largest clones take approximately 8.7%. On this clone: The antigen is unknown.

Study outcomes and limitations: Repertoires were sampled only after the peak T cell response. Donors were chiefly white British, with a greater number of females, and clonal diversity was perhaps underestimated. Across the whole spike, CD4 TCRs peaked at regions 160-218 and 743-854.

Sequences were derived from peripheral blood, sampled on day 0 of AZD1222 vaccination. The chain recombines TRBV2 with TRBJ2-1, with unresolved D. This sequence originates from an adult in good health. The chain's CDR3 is CASSPAANEQFF. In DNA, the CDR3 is TGTGCCAGCAGTCCCGCGGCCAATGAGCAGTTCTTC.